The clone carrying this T cell receptor beta chain has a count of ten or more. This sample is drawn from a study of molecular identifiers for immune sequencing clone quantification. This CDR3 has 17 residues. CDR1 is MDHEN and CDR2 is SYDVKM in the germline V gene. Trimming stripped 3 bases from V and 10 bases from J, with 22 bases between. The use of previously described methods and listed TCR primers produced the bulk TCR libraries. TCRdb processed the PCR reads anew with MiXCR; each CDR3 protein has one entry. The table includes just under 65,000 distinct CDR3 sequences, less than 20% detected once.

This chain links TRBV28 with TRBJ1-6; maybe TRBD1 (6 bases). This TCR was sampled from a human donor in good health. Some libraries in this study had Jurkat cell RNA spiked in. Sequenced: naive CD8+ T cells from blood, with Jurkat cell RNA spiked in. Subset of the sample: FACS-sorted CD8+CD4-CCR7+CD45RA+ naive T cells. The CDR3 is CASSFLLYREHGSPLHF. DNA of the CDR3: TGTGCCAGCAGTTTCTTACTCTACAGGGAGCATGGATCACCCCTCCACTTT.